This is a list of T cell receptor beta chains from one sample in a study of T cell changes during pregnancy in multiple sclerosis. The protocol was immunoSEQ multiplex PCR, while the TCRdb copy is restricted to in-frame clones and leaves out a portion. The table lists roughly 69,000 clones, approximately 91% of them singletons. Source: peripheral blood, taken in the third trimester of pregnancy. These receptors were collected from a female donor with multiple sclerosis, enrolled in a pregnancy study. CDR3s include the opening cysteine and the closing phenylalanine or tryptophan. Fields, in order: D gene, clone size, V gene, J gene, CDR3 DNA, CDR3 protein. D genes are given only for firm matches. The listing skips clone size in some rows; elsewhere it reads once, few, many or a size class.

D gene: TRBD1
clone size: NA
V gene: TRBV15
J gene: TRBJ1-4
CDR3 DNA: TGTGCCACCAGCAGAGATCTCTCCGTGCAGGGGGTTAGGAAACTGTTTTTT
CDR3 protein: CATSRDLSVQGVRKLFF

D gene: TRBD2
clone size: NA
V gene: TRBV2
J gene: TRBJ2-1
CDR3 DNA: TGTGCCAGCAGCCTGACTAGCGGGGGGGCCAATCAGTTCTTC
CDR3 protein: CASSLTSGGANQFF

D gene: NA
clone size: NA
V gene: TRBV6-6
J gene: TRBJ2-6
CDR3 DNA: TGTGCCAGCGGCATGTTCTCTGGGGCCAACGTCCTGACTTTC
CDR3 protein: CASGMFSGANVLTF

D gene: NA
clone size: NA
V gene: TRBV5-6
J gene: TRBJ1-6
CDR3 DNA: TGTGCCAGCAGCCGGGGGGCGGAAAATTCACCCCTCCACTTT
CDR3 protein: CASSRGAENSPLHF

D gene: NA
clone size: NA
V gene: TRBV5-5
J gene: TRBJ1-1
CDR3 DNA: TGTGCCAGCACCTGGACAGTGGGCTCCGGACCGAACACTGAAGCTTTCTTT
CDR3 protein: CASTWTVGSGPNTEAFF

D gene: NA
clone size: NA
V gene: TRBV5-6
J gene: TRBJ1-1
CDR3 DNA: TGTGCCAGCAGCTCATCAAGCGCTGAAGCTTTCTTT
CDR3 protein: CASSSSSAEAFF

D gene: NA
clone size: NA
V gene: TRBV5-1
J gene: TRBJ2-7
CDR3 DNA: TGCGCCAGCAGCTTGGGTCAGGGAAACTACGAGCAGTACTTC
CDR3 protein: CASSLGQGNYEQYF

D gene: NA
clone size: NA
V gene: TRBV5-8
J gene: TRBJ1-5
CDR3 DNA: TGTGCCAGCAGCATCAGGGTCCTTGGCAATCAGCCCCAGCATTTT
CDR3 protein: CASSIRVLGNQPQHF

D gene: NA
clone size: NA
V gene: TRBV19
J gene: TRBJ1-6
CDR3 DNA: TGTGCCAGTAGTACCCAGGGCCCTAATTCACCCCTCCACTTT
CDR3 protein: CASSTQGPNSPLHF

D gene: TRBD2
clone size: NA
V gene: TRBV2
J gene: TRBJ2-7
CDR3 DNA: TGTGCCAGCAGGCTAGCGGGGGTCTACGAGCAGTACTTC
CDR3 protein: CASRLAGVYEQYF

D gene: TRBD1
clone size: NA
V gene: TRBV6-6
J gene: TRBJ2-2
CDR3 DNA: TGTGCCAGCCAGACAGGGGAACGGAACACCGGGGAGCTGTTTTTT
CDR3 protein: CASQTGERNTGELFF

D gene: NA
clone size: NA
V gene: TRBV5-1
J gene: TRBJ1-4
CDR3 DNA: TGCGCCAGCAGCCCTGGAAGGGGTGCTAATGAAAAACTGTTTTTT
CDR3 protein: CASSPGRGANEKLFF

D gene: TRBD1
clone size: once
V gene: TRBV7-2
J gene: TRBJ2-7
CDR3 DNA: TGTGCCAGCAGCCCCGGACAGGTCCCCTACGAGCAGTACTTC
CDR3 protein: CASSPGQVPYEQYF

D gene: TRBD2
clone size: NA
V gene: TRBV10-3
J gene: TRBJ2-6
CDR3 DNA: TGTGCCATCAGGGCGGGGGCTGGGGCCAACGTCCTGACTTTC
CDR3 protein: CAIRAGAGANVLTF

D gene: TRBD2
clone size: NA
V gene: TRBV7-9
J gene: TRBJ2-5
CDR3 DNA: TGTGCCAGCAGCTTAGCGGGGGGGGAGACCCAGTACTTC
CDR3 protein: CASSLAGGETQYF

D gene: NA
clone size: NA
V gene: TRBV30
J gene: TRBJ1-6
CDR3 DNA: TGTGCCTGGAGTCCAGGTCCCCTTAATTCACCCCTCCACTTT
CDR3 protein: CAWSPGPLNSPLHF

D gene: NA
clone size: NA
V gene: TRBV7-9
J gene: TRBJ1-1
CDR3 DNA: TGTGCCAGCAGCTTGCTAGGGGGGAGGGCTGAAGCTTTCTTT
CDR3 protein: CASSLLGGRAEAFF

D gene: TRBD1
clone size: NA
V gene: TRBV10-3
J gene: TRBJ1-5
CDR3 DNA: TGTGCCATCAGCCTGACAGGGGGTAATCAGCCCCAGCATTTT
CDR3 protein: CAISLTGGNQPQHF

D gene: NA
clone size: NA
V gene: TRBV4-1
J gene: TRBJ1-1
CDR3 DNA: TGCGCCAGCAGCCAAGTAAGGGCAGGGGCGCAGAACACTGAAGCTTTCTTT
CDR3 protein: CASSQVRAGAQNTEAFF

D gene: NA
clone size: NA
V gene: TRBV30
J gene: TRBJ1-1
CDR3 DNA: TGTGCCTGGAGTCCGGGTGCAGGGGTAAGTGAAGCTTTCTTT
CDR3 protein: CAWSPGAGVSEAFF

D gene: TRBD1
clone size: NA
V gene: TRBV5-1
J gene: TRBJ1-2
CDR3 DNA: TGCGCCAGCAGCTTTGGGAGGGACAGGGCCGGGAGTGGCTACACCTTC
CDR3 protein: CASSFGRDRAGSGYTF

D gene: TRBD2
clone size: NA
V gene: TRBV28
J gene: TRBJ2-7
CDR3 DNA: TGTGCCACCCAGCGGGGCAGCTCCTACGAGCAGTACTTC
CDR3 protein: CATQRGSSYEQYF

D gene: NA
clone size: NA
V gene: TRBV5-1
J gene: TRBJ2-7
CDR3 DNA: TGCGCCAGCAGCCGGGGAAGGGCCGGTTACGAGCAGTACTTC
CDR3 protein: CASSRGRAGYEQYF

D gene: NA
clone size: NA
V gene: TRBV6-5
J gene: TRBJ2-1
CDR3 DNA: TGTGCCAGCAGTTACTCGTTTCCCCGCGTGAACAATGAGCAGTTCTTC
CDR3 protein: CASSYSFPRVNNEQFF

D gene: TRBD1
clone size: NA
V gene: TRBV5-4
J gene: TRBJ1-1
CDR3 DNA: TGTGCCAGCAGCTTGGGACAGGGCTATATGAACACTGAAGCTTTCTTT
CDR3 protein: CASSLGQGYMNTEAFF

D gene: NA
clone size: once
V gene: TRBV5-1
J gene: TRBJ1-2
CDR3 DNA: TGCGCCAGCAGCTTGGTTCCCAGGGTCTATGGCTACACCTTC
CDR3 protein: CASSLVPRVYGYTF

D gene: NA
clone size: NA
V gene: TRBV10-3
J gene: TRBJ1-2
CDR3 DNA: TGTGCCATCAGTGATGACTCAACGAGGATGAACTATGGCTACACCTTC
CDR3 protein: CAISDDSTRMNYGYTF

D gene: NA
clone size: NA
V gene: TRBV5-5
J gene: TRBJ1-5
CDR3 DNA: TGTGCCAGCAGCTTGCGGGGGAGAGGTGACAATCAGCCCCAGCATTTT
CDR3 protein: CASSLRGRGDNQPQHF

D gene: TRBD1
clone size: NA
V gene: TRBV6-1
J gene: TRBJ2-1
CDR3 DNA: TGTGCCAGCAGAAGACAGGGCTATGAGCAGTTCTTC
CDR3 protein: CASRRQGYEQFF